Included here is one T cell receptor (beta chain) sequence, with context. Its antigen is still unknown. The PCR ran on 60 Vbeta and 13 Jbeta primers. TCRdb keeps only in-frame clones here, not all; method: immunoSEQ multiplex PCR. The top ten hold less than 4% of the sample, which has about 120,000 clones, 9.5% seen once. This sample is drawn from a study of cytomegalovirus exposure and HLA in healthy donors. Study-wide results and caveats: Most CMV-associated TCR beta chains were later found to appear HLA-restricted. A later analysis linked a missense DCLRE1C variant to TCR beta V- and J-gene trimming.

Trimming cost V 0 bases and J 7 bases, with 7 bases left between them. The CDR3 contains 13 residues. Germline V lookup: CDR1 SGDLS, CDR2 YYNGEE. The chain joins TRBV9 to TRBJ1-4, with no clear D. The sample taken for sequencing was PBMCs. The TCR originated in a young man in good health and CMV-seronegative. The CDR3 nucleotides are TGTGCCAGCAGCGTAGACGTTAGTGAAAAACTGTTTTTT. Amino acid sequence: CASSVDVSEKLFF.